The 21 T cell receptor beta chains below were found in one sample sequenced in a study of long-term antiretroviral therapy in people with HIV. The libraries were made with immunoSEQ v3.0 at survey level. Method: immunoSEQ multiplex PCR; TCRdb's copy keeps in-frame clones and lacks some. The sample consists of 20,000 to 25,000 clones, about 87% of them appearing once. The sample in question was unsorted PBMCs, obtained approximately 2.5 years after starting antiretroviral therapy. Every receptor here comes from a woman between 50 and 59 years old with HIV.

The rearrangement joins TRBV19 to TRBJ2-1, with D possibly matching TRBD1 (7 bases). V lost 5 bases to trimming and J lost 7 bases, with 15 bases between them. Per the germline V gene, CDR1 is LNHDA and CDR2 is SQIVND (reference sequence). There are 14 residues in the CDR3. CDR3 coding DNA: TGTGCCAGTAGTTCGACAGGGACTGCGAATGAGCAGTTCTTC. Translation: CASSSTGTANEQFF.

The chain joins TRBV4-2 to TRBJ2-3; no definite D call. V lost 0 bases and J 2 bases, leaving 12 bases between the germline ends. The CDR3 runs to 16 residues. CDR1 is LGHNA, CDR2 YNFKEQ, per germline. The CDR3 bases are TGTGCCAGCAGCCAAGACGCAGGAAGGATCACAGATACGCAGTATTTT. It is translated as CASSQDAGRITDTQYF.

The chain recombines TRBV30 with TRBJ1-2; D is undetermined. Germline loops: CDR1 GTSNPN, CDR2 SVGIG (reference sequence). Trimming removed 2 bases at V and 8 bases at J, with 15 bases between. The length of the CDR3 is 13 residues. The CDR3 bases are TGTGCCTGGAGTAGGACGGGGTCTGGAGGCTACACCTTC. Protein sequence: CAWSRTGSGGYTF.

The gene calls are TRBV9 and TRBJ2-7; 7 bases match TRBD1. With V trimmed by 4 bases and J by 0 bases, 7 bases remained unmatched. This CDR3 spans 15 amino acids. Germline values: CDR1 SGDLS, CDR2 YYNGEE. CDR3 sequence (DNA): TGTGCCAGCAGCCCCCAGACAGGGAGCTCCTACGAGCAGTACTTC. It specifies CASSPQTGSSYEQYF.

The CDR3 sequence is CASSYTLSGTQYF. As DNA, the CDR3 is TGTGCCAGCAGTTACACCCTTAGTGGGACCCAGTACTTC. This chain joins TRBV6-5 and TRBJ2-5; D is undetermined. The CDR3 is 13 residues long. From germline, CDR1 is MNHEY and CDR2 SVGAGI. V was trimmed by 2 bases and J by 7 bases, leaving 11 bases between them.

This sequence joins TRBV5-6 and TRBJ2-7; unclear D gene. Germline CDR1 and CDR2: SGHDT and YYEEEE. V was shortened by 0 bases and J by 4 bases, with 5 bases between the two germline ends. There are 12 residues in the CDR3. CDR3 sequence (DNA): TGTGCCAGCAGCTTGGGTGTGTACGAGCAGTACTTC. Amino acid sequence: CASSLGVYEQYF. Full variable domain (outside the CDR3, taken from reference TRBV5-6 and TRBJ2-7): DAGVTQSPTHLIKTRGQQVTLRCSPKSGHDTVSWYQQALGQGPQFIFQYYEEEERQRGNFPDRFSGHQFPNYSSELNVNALLLGDSALYLCASSLGVYEQYFGPGTRLTVT.

The chain combines TRBV28 with TRBJ1-5, with 8 bases identical to TRBD1. The CDR3 is 14 amino acids. The junction had 7 bases not matched to a gene; V was cut back by 5 bases and J by 7 bases. Germline V gene sequence: CDR1 MDHEN, CDR2 SYDVKM. The CDR3 nucleotides read TGTGCCAGCAGTACCGGGACAGGTGTACAGCCCCAGCATTTT. Translation gives CASSTGTGVQPQHF.

This chain connects TRBV5-1 to TRBJ1-5; D gene unclear. The CDR3 is made up of 13 amino acids. V dropped 4 bases and J dropped 3 bases, with 8 bases sitting between them. The germline gives CDR1 SGHRS, CDR2 YFSETQ. CDR3 sequence (DNA): TGCGCCAGCAGCCCTCGACCCAATCAGCCCCAGCATTTT. Amino acid sequence: CASSPRPNQPQHF.

This rearrangement joins TRBV5-1 to TRBJ2-7, with TRBD1 identical over 9 bases. Unmatched junction bases numbered 8, after V lost 6 bases and J lost 4 bases. The CDR3 contains 14 residues. Germline V gene data show CDR1 as SGHRS and CDR2 as YFSETQ. The DNA of the CDR3 is TGCGCCAGCACTGGAACAGGGGGCGAGTACGAGCAGTACTTC. Protein sequence: CASTGTGGEYEQYF.

The J gene is TRBJ2-1, the V gene TRBV13; D is possibly TRBD1 or TRBD2 (5 bases each). The V and J ends lost 4 bases and 7 bases respectively, with 5 bases between them. CDR3 length: 11 residues. Germline CDR1 and CDR2: PRHDT and FYEKMQ (reference sequence). The CDR3 loop reads CASSWGNEQFF. The CDR3 DNA follows: TGTGCCAGCAGCTGGGGGAATGAGCAGTTCTTC.

V is TRBV4-2 and J is TRBJ2-7; the match to TRBD1 covers 8 bases. Looked up from germline, CDR1 is LGHNA and CDR2 is YNFKEQ. J lost 0 bases, V lost 3 bases, and 4 bases had no gene match. The CDR3 totals 15 residues. The CDR3 DNA is TGTGCCAGCAGCCAGAGGGACAGGTCCTCCTACGAGCAGTACTTC. Residues: CASSQRDRSSYEQYF.

The gene calls are TRBV15 and TRBJ1-5; the D gene is possibly TRBD1 (6 bases). V was pared by 0 bases and J by 5 bases, with 14 bases between. The germline gives CDR1 LNHNV, CDR2 YYDKDF (reference sequence). The CDR3 is 16 amino acids. The CDR3 sequence is CATSRDRGGPDQPQHF. The CDR3, as DNA: TGTGCCACCAGCAGAGACCGTGGGGGGCCGGATCAGCCCCAGCATTTT.

The chain is built from TRBV6-5 and TRBJ2-3; possibly TRBD1 or TRBD2 for D (5 bases each). CDR3 size: 12 residues. Germline CDR1 and CDR2: MNHEY and SVGAGI. Trimming removed 6 bases from V and 10 bases from J, with 14 bases in between. The DNA for the CDR3 is TGTGCCAGCAGCTCATGGGGGAGTTCGCAGTATTTT. Translated, it gives CASSSWGSSQYF.

The V call is TRBV6-6, the J call TRBJ2-7; 11 bases are a match to TRBD2. CDR3 length: 14 amino acids. The V gene's germline CDR1 is MNHNY and CDR2 SVGAGI (reference sequence). J gave up 0 bases and V 6 bases, and 1 base lay outside the gene matches. In nucleotides, the CDR3 is TGTGCCAGCAGCGGGACTAGCGGCTCCTACGAGCAGTACTTC. It is translated as CASSGTSGSYEQYF.

V is TRBV27 and J is TRBJ2-1, with D unclear. V was pared by 2 bases and J by 9 bases, with 17 bases between. Per the germline V gene, CDR1 is MNHEY and CDR2 is SMNVEV (reference sequence). The length of the CDR3 is 15 residues. The DNA for the CDR3 is TGTGCCAGCAGTTTAGGCCCCCTGGCGTTTAGTGAGCAGTTCTTC. It encodes CASSLGPLAFSEQFF.

This chain joins TRBV7-8 and TRBJ2-2, with 12 bases matching TRBD2. V lost 4 bases and J lost 6; bases outside the gene matches: 3. Germline CDR1 reads SGHVS; CDR2 reads FQNEAQ. The CDR3 covers 15 residues. CDR3: CASSSLAGGAGELFF. The CDR3 DNA follows: TGTGCCAGCAGCTCCCTAGCGGGAGGGGCCGGGGAGCTGTTTTTT.

J is TRBJ2-6 and V is TRBV5-1; the D is unclear. The CDR3 runs 14 residues. V lost 2 bases to trimming and J lost 0 bases, with 3 bases between them. The germline V gene has CDR1 SGHRS and CDR2 YFSETQ. The CDR3 here is CASSFYSGANVLTF. Here the CDR3 DNA reads TGCGCCAGCAGCTTTTACTCTGGGGCCAACGTCCTGACTTTC.

The genes are TRBV7-9 and TRBJ2-3; 8 nucleotides line up with TRBD2. V dropped 3 bases and J dropped 6; count of bases not matched to a gene: 17. The CDR3 runs to 18 residues. Germline lookup yields CDR1 SEHNR and CDR2 FQNEAQ (reference sequence). The CDR3 DNA follows: TGTGCCAGCAGCTTTTTAGGGGGGACTAGTACATCCCCCGATACGCAGTATTTT. Residues: CASSFLGGTSTSPDTQYF.

The V call is TRBV5-5, the J call TRBJ2-7; 7 nucleotides line up with TRBD2. Germline-derived CDR1 and CDR2 are SGHKS and YYEKEE (reference sequence). The CDR3 is 15 amino acids. Germline trimming cut 4 bases from V and 3 bases from J; bases unmatched to any gene: 10. The CDR3, as DNA: TGTGCCAGCAGCGGTAACCCTAGCGGCGGCTACGAGCAGTACTTC. Translation: CASSGNPSGGYEQYF.

The chain combines TRBV6-5 with TRBJ2-7; weak D call: TRBD1 (5 bases). This CDR3 has 16 residues. The V and J ends lost 0 bases and 2 bases respectively, with 14 bases between them. Germline CDR1 MNHEY, CDR2 SVGAGI. Here the CDR3 DNA reads TGTGCCAGCAGTTACTCGTTCGCACAGGACGCCTACGAGCAGTACTTC. This translates into CASSYSFAQDAYEQYF.

This chain uses TRBV19 with TRBJ2-1, with D perhaps matching TRBD2 (6 bases). Germline V gene sequence: CDR1 LNHDA, CDR2 SQIVND (reference sequence). The CDR3 has 14 residues. The V end lost 4 bases, the J end lost 7 bases, and 14 bases lay between the germline ends. This CDR3 is CASSTGLSRNEQFF. DNA for the CDR3: TGTGCCAGTAGTACGGGACTTTCTAGGAATGAGCAGTTCTTC.